The 9 T cell receptor beta chains listed next were all sequenced from one sample in a study of T cells after yellow fever vaccination. TCRdb processed the 5' RACE reads anew with MiXCR; each CDR3 protein has one entry. The sample contains about 42,000 distinct CDR3 sequences, more than 6% of which appear only once. Sequenced here: PBMCs, either bulk or a sorted T-cell subset (CD4+, CD8+, memory, or dextramer-sorted; not recorded which), sampled 45 days after the yellow fever booster vaccination. These receptors were collected from a young man who received the YFV17D yellow fever vaccine.

This clonotype has ten or more counts. The chain uses TRBV12-3 or TRBV12-4 and TRBJ2-5; 11 bases map to TRBD1. The CDR3 runs to 18 residues. V shed 5 bases and J 5 bases; nucleotides not matched to a gene: 16. Written as DNA, the CDR3 is TGTGCCAGCAGTACCCGGATAATCGGGACAGGGGGAATGGAGACCCAGTACTTC. Protein sequence: CASSTRIIGTGGMETQYF.

This clonotype was seen repeatedly, ten times or more. This rearrangement joins TRBV7-2 to TRBJ2-1; 10 nucleotides line up with TRBD2. Germline CDR1 and CDR2: SGHTA and FQGNSA. The V segment lost 5 bases and the J segment 2 bases; nucleotides outside the gene matches: 6. This CDR3 is 16 amino acids long. Written as DNA, the CDR3 is TGTGCCAGCAGCCCCGAAGGGACTAGCGCCTACAATGAGCAGTTCTTC. It codes for CASSPEGTSAYNEQFF.

This clonotype occurred many times. The chain joins TRBV29-1 to TRBJ2-5; no firm D call. V lost 5 bases to trimming and J lost 2 bases, with 12 bases between them. Germline assignment: CDR1 SQVTM and CDR2 ANQGSEA. The CDR3 contains 13 residues. CDR3 amino acids: CSVHTALQETQYF. In DNA, the CDR3 is TGCAGCGTTCACACGGCTCTACAAGAGACCCAGTACTTC.

This clonotype was counted ten times or more. The chain is built from TRBV20-1 and TRBJ2-2; the D is unclear. CDR1 is DFQATT, CDR2 SNEGSKA, per germline (reference sequence). Trimming removed 2 bases at V and 3 bases at J, with 7 bases between. The CDR3 has 13 amino acids. Here the CDR3 reads CSARHGDTGELFF. Here the CDR3 DNA reads TGCAGTGCTAGACATGGGGACACCGGGGAGCTGTTTTTT.

This clonotype has a count of ten or more. The V call is TRBV18, the J call TRBJ2-7; the D call may be TRBD1 or TRBD2 (5 bases each). Germline lookup yields CDR1 KGHSH and CDR2 LQKENI. CDR3 length equals 16 residues. V lost 0 bases and J 6 bases, leaving 18 bases between the germline ends. CDR3 sequence reads: CASSPPTSSLRGEQYF. CDR3 DNA sequence: TGTGCCAGCTCACCACCTACGTCCAGCCTGAGGGGCGAGCAGTACTTC.

The gene calls are TRBV28 and TRBJ2-1; D might be TRBD1 (6 bases). Germline CDR1 MDHEN, CDR2 SYDVKM. This CDR3 is 15 amino acids long. V lost 1 base, J lost 3 bases, and 10 bases lay in between. The CDR3: CASSLFGGNYNEQFF. The CDR3 DNA reads TGTGCCAGCAGTTTATTTGGGGGCAACTACAATGAGCAGTTCTTC.

This clonotype was found a few times. The J gene is TRBJ2-1, the V gene TRBV12-3 or TRBV12-4, with D maybe TRBD2 (5 bases). This CDR3 is 12 amino acids long. V shed 8 bases and J shed 3 bases, with 8 bases lying between them. CDR3 bases: TGTGCCAGCCAAGGAGGCTACAATGAGCAGTTCTTC. This translates into CASQGGYNEQFF.

This clonotype was counted many times. The J gene is TRBJ2-7, the V gene TRBV14; no reliable D call. This CDR3 comprises 13 residues. Trimming took 1 base from V and 3 from J, leaving 7 bases between them. CDR1 and CDR2 (germline): SGHDN, FVKESK. The CDR3 nucleotides are TGTGCCAGCAGCCAAGGCCATATCTACGAGCAGTACTTC. Translating gives CASSQGHIYEQYF.

This clonotype was seen ten or more times. The rearrangement links TRBV5-1 to TRBJ2-3, with D unresolved. Per the germline V gene, CDR1 is SGHRS and CDR2 is YFSETQ. This CDR3 is 13 amino acids long. The V end was cut by 0 bases, the J end by 5 bases, with 7 bases between. For the CDR3, the DNA is TGCGCCAGCAGCTTGGGGCTCCTAGATACGCAGTATTTT. This encodes CASSLGLLDTQYF.